The entry below describes one T cell receptor beta chain. V shed 3 bases and J shed 2 bases, with 12 bases lying between them. The germline V gene encodes CDR1 SGDLS and CDR2 YYNGEE. This CDR3 comprises 14 residues. The data stem from a study of blood T cell repertoires in COVID-19. Study background: There were acute and convalescent COVID-19 samples, and they came from the United States, Italy and Spain.

Using immunoSEQ multiplex PCR, the repertoire was profiled, and TCRdb retains in-frame clones only, with some absent. The sample lists under 35,000 clones, around nine tenths seen once, with 14% in the top ten. The sample consisted of peripheral blood. V gene TRBV9 combines with J gene TRBJ2-7, with D perhaps TRBD1 (5 bases). The TCR was taken from a human donor with active COVID-19. The donor label of this sample is uncertain. The CDR3, as DNA: TGTGCCAGCAGCGAATTTCCAGGGACCTACGAGCAGTACTTC. Amino acid sequence: CASSEFPGTYEQYF.